This is a list of T cell receptor beta chains from one sample in a study of shared clonotypes between healthy human individuals. This table comes from immunoSEQ multiplex PCR, and its TCRdb copy is limited to in-frame clones, with some not included. This sample has 950,000 to 1,200,000 clones, with approximately 75% found just once. The specimen sequenced was memory CD4+ T cells from PBMCs. All receptors come from a man between 18 and 29 years old in good health. Some clones in this sample may be carry-over from other donors' samples. The CDR3 runs from the conserved cysteine through the conserved F or W. The order of the fields is D gene, clone size, J gene, V gene, CDR3 protein, CDR3 DNA. The D gene is left open where the match is weak. Clone size appears in some rows only: once, few, many, or a class for an expanded clone.

NA,NA,TRBJ1-5,TRBV7-2,CASSLSNQPQHF,TGTGCCAGCAGCTTAAGTAATCAGCCCCAGCATTTT
NA,NA,TRBJ2-3,TRBV13,CASSHGVDTQYF,TGTGCCAGCAGCCATGGGGTTGATACGCAGTATTTT
NA,NA,TRBJ1-4,TRBV30,CAWSDGTDTPNKLFF,TGTGCCTGGAGTGATGGGACGGACACCCCCAATAAACTGTTTTTT
NA,NA,TRBJ1-1,TRBV18,CASSPSGPDAFF,TGTGCCAGCTCACCGTCGGGCCCGGACGCTTTCTTT
NA,NA,TRBJ2-5,TRBV7-2,CASSLTPLGTQYF,TGTGCCAGCAGCCTCACACCCCTAGGGACCCAGTACTTC
NA,NA,TRBJ2-2,TRBV6-5,CASSYSDGPNTGELFF,TGTGCCAGCAGTTACTCGGACGGGCCGAACACCGGGGAGCTGTTTTTT
NA,NA,TRBJ1-6,TRBV7-6,CASSLVGSNSPLHF,TGTGCCAGCAGCTTAGTAGGCAGTAATTCACCCCTCCACTTT
NA,NA,TRBJ2-7,TRBV28,CASRVAGQAYEQYF,TGTGCCAGCAGGGTGGCGGGACAAGCCTACGAGCAGTACTTC
NA,once,TRBJ1-2,TRBV28,CASSLGAGTPYGYTF,TGTGCCAGCAGTTTGGGGGCCGGGACCCCCTATGGCTACACCTTC
TRBD2,NA,TRBJ2-1,TRBV5-1,CASSLITGGLVRNEQFF,TGCGCCAGCAGCTTGATAACGGGAGGGCTGGTCCGCAATGAGCAGTTCTTC